A single sample gave rise to the 13 T cell receptor beta chains below, sequenced in a study of cytomegalovirus exposure and HLA in healthy donors. It was with 60 Vbeta and 13 Jbeta primers that the PCR ran. Data came from immunoSEQ multiplex PCR; TCRdb stores just in-frame clones and leaves some out. The sample yields approximately 170,000 clones, roughly 76% seen once. The specimen sequenced was PBMCs. Receptor source: a male donor in good health and CMV-seronegative.

V is TRBV4-1 and J is TRBJ2-4, with D uncertain. Germline CDR1 and CDR2: MGHRA and YSYEKL. Trimming shortened V by 8 bases and J by 0 bases, and 5 bases separated the two germline ends. The CDR3 covers 12 residues. In DNA form, the CDR3 reads TGCGCCAGCGGCGGAGCCAAAAACATTCAGTACTTC. The encoded protein is CASGGAKNIQYF.

DNA of the CDR3: TGCGCCAGCAGTGATGTCTTAGACGAGCAGTACTTC. Residues: CASSDVLDEQYF. V is TRBV10-1 and J is TRBJ2-7, with D unresolved. Germline assignment: CDR1 WNHNN and CDR2 SYGVQD (reference sequence). Between the trimmed V and J ends, which lost 3 bases and 5 bases, there was a span of 8 bases. The CDR3 loop spans 12 amino acids.

The CDR3 reads CASSLDGTGNQPQHF. The CDR3 nucleotides are TGTGCCAGCAGCTTAGACGGGACAGGTAATCAGCCCCAGCATTTT. This chain links TRBV7-2 with TRBJ1-5, with 8 bases identical to TRBD1. Germline-derived CDR1 and CDR2 are SGHTA and FQGNSA. The CDR3 is 15 amino acids. The junction had 3 bases not matched to a gene; V was cut back by 1 base and J by 4 bases.

V and J are TRBV10-3 and TRBJ1-2, with D unresolved. The CDR3 spans 15 residues. In germline, CDR1 is ENHRY, CDR2 SYGVKD. V was shortened by 10 bases and J by 6 bases, with 24 bases between the two germline ends. CDR3 loop: CATLPEGGLSNGYTF. In nucleotides, the CDR3 is TGTGCCACCCTCCCGGAAGGCGGTCTATCCAATGGCTACACCTTC.

The chain is built from TRBV6-5 and TRBJ1-2, with 7 bases that match TRBD1. The J segment lost 4 bases and the V segment lost 2 bases, leaving 4 bases of the junction unmatched. From germline, CDR1 is MNHEY and CDR2 SVGAGI. This CDR3 contains 14 residues. CDR3 sequence: CASSYQGGGYGYTF. The CDR3 coding sequence is TGTGCCAGCAGTTACCAGGGGGGAGGCTATGGCTACACCTTC.

The chain joins TRBV5-6 to TRBJ2-7; the match to TRBD1 covers 11 bases. The CDR3 is made up of 16 amino acids. Germline lookup yields CDR1 SGHDT and CDR2 YYEEEE. Trimming took 4 bases from V and 4 from J; bases not matched to a gene: 10. This chain's CDR3 is CASSPGTGQGVYEQYF. The CDR3 nucleotides are TGTGCCAGCAGCCCGGGAACGGGACAGGGGGTGTACGAGCAGTACTTC.

This chain links TRBV4-1 with TRBJ1-2, with a weak D call TRBD1 (5 bases). Germline lookup yields CDR1 MGHRA and CDR2 YSYEKL. V was trimmed by 0 bases and J by 4 bases, leaving 12 bases between them. The CDR3 is made up of 15 amino acids. CDR3 sequence: CASSQDKGLGYGYTF. The CDR3 DNA reads TGCGCCAGCAGCCAAGATAAGGGGCTAGGCTATGGCTACACCTTC.

J is TRBJ2-7 and V is TRBV5-6, with 10 nucleotides matching TRBD2. The CDR3 covers 15 residues. CDR1 is SGHDT and CDR2 is YYEEEE in the germline V gene. Germline trimming cut 2 bases from V and 1 base from J; bases unmatched to any gene: 3. CDR3 nucleotides: TGTGCCAGCAGCTTACTAGCGGGGCCTTCCTACGAGCAGTACTTC. Its translation: CASSLLAGPSYEQYF.

The gene calls are TRBV11-2 and TRBJ2-3; TRBD1 aligns across 8 bases. The CDR3 spans 16 residues. Germline V gives CDR1 SGHAT, CDR2 FQNNGV. Trimming at V came to 5 bases and at J to 6 bases, leaving 13 bases not matched to a gene. In nucleotides, the CDR3 is TGTGCCAGCAGCACCCGGACAGGGATGTATGGGGATACGCAGTATTTT. Encoded protein: CASSTRTGMYGDTQYF.

J is TRBJ2-3 and V is TRBV5-1, with D possibly matching TRBD1 (6 bases). The CDR3 covers 14 residues. Germline CDR1 and CDR2: SGHRS and YFSETQ. V shed 4 bases and J shed 2 bases, with 11 bases lying between them. The CDR3 nucleotides are TGCGCCAGCAGCCCCGGACAGATCACAGATACGCAGTATTTT. Translated: CASSPGQITDTQYF.

This clone was seen once. This chain uses TRBV28 with TRBJ1-2; D unresolved. The CDR3 contains 12 residues. Trimming took off 5 bases at V and 8 bases at J, with 12 bases between the two ends. Germline V lookup: CDR1 MDHEN, CDR2 SYDVKM. The DNA for the CDR3 is TGTGCCAGCAGTGTGTCAAGGAGCGGCTACACCTTC. As protein: CASSVSRSGYTF.

This clone was seen more than once but under ten times. The chain employs TRBV11-2 and TRBJ2-5, with 7 nucleotides matching TRBD2. CDR3 length: 15 amino acids. V shed 5 bases and J 6 bases; nucleotides not matched to a gene: 12. CDR1 is SGHAT and CDR2 is FQNNGV in the germline V gene. The CDR3 DNA reads as TGTGCCAGCAGCCCCATGGTGGGGGAGGGCCAGACCCAGTACTTC. Protein sequence: CASSPMVGEGQTQYF.

The chain combines TRBV19 with TRBJ1-6; a possible D gene is TRBD1 (6 bases). Germline CDR1 LNHDA, CDR2 SQIVND (reference sequence). The CDR3 is made up of 18 amino acids. V was pared by 6 bases and J by 5 bases, with 23 bases between. CDR3 nucleotides: TGTGCCAGTAGCCCCCCGATCGGGGGGCTTTTGGATAATTCACCCCTCCACTTT. Its translation is CASSPPIGGLLDNSPLHF.